This TCR beta chain is from a study of cytomegalovirus exposure and HLA in healthy donors. The PCR used 60 Vbeta and 13 Jbeta primers. Here immunoSEQ multiplex PCR was the method, and the copy in TCRdb shows in-frame clones only, minus some. The table has 150,000 or so clones, about three quarters seen once. Germline V gene lookup returns CDR1 SGHVS and CDR2 FQNEAQ. The CDR3 sequence is 15 residues long. V dropped 0 bases and J dropped 9; count of bases not matched to a gene: 6. The sequenced material came from PBMCs. V is TRBV7-8 and J is TRBJ2-1; 9 bases line up with TRBD2. The sequence was obtained from a woman between 35 and 50 years old in good health and CMV-seronegative. For the CDR3, the DNA is TGTGCCAGCAGCTTAGCCCAGCGGGAGGAGGGTGAGCAGTTCTTC. Its protein is CASSLAQREEGEQFF.